The entry below gives a single T cell receptor beta chain sequence along with its context. Its antigen is undetermined. This specimen comes from a study of blood T cells in healthy people across ages. The CDR3 runs to 19 residues. Using a J-beta primer mix together with a sample-barcoded 5' primer, a second PCR was run for roughly 6 to 12 cycles. TCRdb reanalysed the 5' RACE reads using MiXCR and keeps one entry per CDR3 protein. The sample lists about 1.1 million distinct CDR3 sequences, 35% to 45% seen once, with around 13% in the top ten. Findings and limits, study-wide: Diversity of TCR beta correlated strongly with naive T cell percentage.

The sequence came from a man between 18 and 35 years old in good health. This sequence joins TRBV21-1 and TRBJ1-6; the listed D gene, TRBD1, was not tested against the DNA. TRBV21-1 is a pseudogene locus. The sequencing sample was made of blood. The CDR3 region is CASSKGKERTGARNSPLHF. As DNA, the CDR3 is TGTGCCAGCAGCAAGGGTAAAGAAAGAACAGGGGCTCGAAATTCACCCCTCCACTTT.